A selection of T cell receptor beta chains follows, all from one sample in a study of shared T cell receptors in the human thymus. Sequencing used immunoSEQ multiplex PCR; TCRdb keeps in-frame clones, though not all of them. This table has 540,000 or so clones, about 80% appearing once. The same sample was also used in a study of human thymus T cells.

The sample was thymocytes. The receptors derive from a boy under two years old with a congenital heart defect. Both conserved end residues are part of each CDR3. D genes are given only for firm matches. Expanded clones get a size class; other rows say once, few or many, or leave the size out.

j_call	d_call	v_call	clone_size	cdr3_aa	cdr3_nt
TRBJ1-1	-	TRBV7-9	once	CASSPPPDREAFF	TGTGCCAGCAGCCCCCCCCCGGACAGAGAAGCTTTCTTT
TRBJ1-2	-	TRBV27	-	CASSLAYASNYGYTF	TGTGCCAGCAGTCTGGCTTACGCCTCTAACTATGGCTACACCTTC
TRBJ2-2	TRBD2	TRBV27	-	CASSFGSREGRLAGELFF	TGTGCCAGCAGTTTCGGATCCCGGGAGGGCCGTTTAGCCGGGGAGCTGTTTTTT
TRBJ2-4	-	TRBV7-9	once	CAVSGGNIQYF	TGTGCCGTTAGCGGCGGAAACATTCAGTACTTC
TRBJ1-2	-	TRBV5-4	-	CASSLARVQARGYTF	TGTGCCAGCAGCTTGGCGCGGGTGCAAGCGCGGGGCTACACCTTC
TRBJ2-3	TRBD1	TRBV19	-	CASSPRQGRRTDTQYF	TGTGCCAGTAGTCCGAGACAGGGGCGCAGGACAGATACGCAGTATTTT
TRBJ2-1	TRBD2	TRBV6-5	-	CASKRLADYNEQFF	TGTGCCAGCAAACGACTAGCTGACTACAATGAGCAGTTCTTC
TRBJ2-3	TRBD1	TRBV9	-	CASSVGDSGTDTQYF	TGTGCCAGCAGCGTAGGGGACAGCGGCACAGATACGCAGTATTTT
TRBJ2-6	TRBD2	TRBV30	-	CAWSGPPLAGVLGWANVLTF	TGTGCCTGGAGTGGCCCCCCCCTAGCGGGGGTGCTGGGTTGGGCCAACGTCCTGACTTTC
TRBJ2-7	-	TRBV4-3	-	CASSQGLLAATYEQYF	TGCGCCAGCAGCCAGGGGTTGTTAGCGGCCACCTACGAGCAGTACTTC
TRBJ1-1	-	TRBV6-6	-	CASSHARRGEAFF	TGTGCCAGCAGTCACGCCCGACGGGGAGAAGCTTTCTTT
TRBJ2-7	TRBD2	TRBV4-1	-	CASSQDLAGVALYEQYF	TGCGCCAGCAGCCAAGATCTCGCGGGAGTTGCCCTCTACGAGCAGTACTTC
TRBJ2-1	-	TRBV15	-	CATSRDRDEQFF	TGTGCCACCAGCAGAGATCGAGATGAGCAGTTCTTC
TRBJ1-4	-	TRBV14	-	CASSLQAVGEKLFF	TGTGCCAGCAGCCTACAGGCGGTGGGTGAAAAACTGTTTTTT
TRBJ1-1	TRBD1	TRBV11-3	-	CASSPSRDRELTEAFF	TGTGCCAGCAGCCCTAGTCGGGACAGGGAACTTACTGAAGCTTTCTTT
TRBJ2-7	TRBD1	TRBV15	-	CATSRESGTGAGGIPYEQYF	TGTGCCACCAGCAGAGAGAGCGGGACAGGGGCCGGCGGGATTCCCTACGAGCAGTACTTC
TRBJ2-1	TRBD2	TRBV4-3	-	CASSQDQSLAGPSYNEQFF	TGCGCCAGCAGCCAAGATCAGAGTCTAGCGGGACCGAGTTACAATGAGCAGTTCTTC
TRBJ2-5	TRBD2	TRBV6-6	-	CASSQVAGVKTQYF	TGTGCCAGCAGTCAGGTCGCGGGGGTAAAGACCCAGTACTTC
TRBJ2-3	TRBD2	TRBV27	-	CASSPGLAGGPPSTDTQYF	TGTGCCAGCAGTCCGGGACTAGCGGGAGGGCCGCCGAGCACAGATACGCAGTATTTT
TRBJ2-3	-	TRBV5-1	-	CASTPGYSTDTQYF	TGCGCCAGCACCCCCGGTTACAGCACAGATACGCAGTATTTT
TRBJ1-1	-	TRBV30	-	CAWSSRPKHEMNTEAFF	TGTGCCTGGAGTAGCAGGCCGAAACACGAAATGAACACTGAAGCTTTCTTT
TRBJ2-3	-	TRBV5-6	-	CASSWRTGDTQYF	TGTGCCAGCAGCTGGCGGACGGGGGATACGCAGTATTTT
TRBJ2-2	TRBD2	TRBV2	-	CASSNVSSGINTGELFF	TGTGCCAGCAGTAATGTCTCTAGCGGCATTAACACCGGGGAGCTGTTTTTT
TRBJ1-4	-	TRBV5-6	few	CASSLGRNEKLFF	TGTGCCAGCAGCTTGGGGCGGAATGAAAAACTGTTTTTT
TRBJ1-2	-	TRBV28	-	CASTRIRDSPSYGYTF	TGTGCCAGCACCCGAATCCGGGACTCCCCCTCTTATGGCTACACCTTC
TRBJ1-1	-	TRBV6-1	-	CASSEVNRQNTEAFF	TGTGCCAGCAGTGAAGTCAACAGACAGAACACTGAAGCTTTCTTT
TRBJ2-7	TRBD2	TRBV4-3	few	CASSPLGGAGGDAEQYF	TGCGCCAGCAGCCCGCTCGGGGGAGCGGGGGGGGACGCGGAGCAGTACTTC
TRBJ2-1	-	TRBV27	-	CASSPRDWGVDEQFF	TGTGCCAGCAGTCCCCGGGACTGGGGAGTCGATGAGCAGTTCTTC
TRBJ2-5	TRBD1	TRBV5-6	-	CASSLPTGSPPLQETQYF	TGTGCCAGCAGCTTACCGACAGGGTCCCCTCCCCTACAAGAGACCCAGTACTTC
TRBJ2-3	TRBD1	TRBV14	few	CASSPDRGRGTDTQYF	TGTGCCAGCAGCCCGGACAGGGGGAGAGGAACAGATACGCAGTATTTT
TRBJ2-7	TRBD1	TRBV11-3	once	CASSLETGTLDEQYF	TGTGCCAGCAGCTTAGAGACAGGGACCCTCGACGAGCAGTACTTC
TRBJ2-1	-	TRBV27	-	CASRRDNEQFF	TGTGCCAGCAGACGGGACAATGAGCAGTTCTTC
TRBJ2-5	-	TRBV14	-	CASSQVERSQETQYF	TGTGCCAGCAGCCAAGTAGAGCGGTCGCAAGAGACCCAGTACTTC
TRBJ2-7	TRBD1	TRBV27	-	CASSLTGAVSYEQYF	TGTGCCAGCAGTTTGACAGGGGCCGTCTCCTACGAGCAGTACTTC
TRBJ2-1	TRBD2	TRBV4-2	few	CASSSRNTGTSGSYNEQFF	TGTGCCAGCAGCTCCCGGAACACCGGGACTAGCGGGAGCTACAATGAGCAGTTCTTC
TRBJ2-7	-	TRBV21-1	-	CASSPRASGYEQYF	TGTGCCAGCAGTCCCAGGGCTAGCGGCTACGAGCAGTACTTC
TRBJ2-1	TRBD2	TRBV5-6	-	CASSLGGGTSYNEQFF	TGTGCCAGCAGCTTGGGGGGAGGGACCTCCTACAATGAGCAGTTCTTC
TRBJ2-5	-	TRBV14	-	CASSQSPEEGQETQYF	TGTGCCAGCAGCCAGTCCCCCGAGGAGGGCCAAGAGACCCAGTACTTC
TRBJ2-7	-	TRBV15	-	CATSRVRQSSYEQYF	TGTGCCACCAGCAGAGTAAGACAGAGCTCCTACGAGCAGTACTTC
TRBJ1-1	TRBD1	TRBV4-1	-	CASGRDRGAFF	TGCGCCAGCGGACGGGACAGGGGAGCTTTCTTT
TRBJ2-7	-	TRBV27	once	CASSQPSNYEQYF	TGTGCCAGCAGTCAGCCTAGTAACTACGAGCAGTACTTC
TRBJ2-3	TRBD1	TRBV7-8	-	CASSPRTGDSTDTQYF	TGTGCCAGCAGCCCGCGGACAGGGGATAGCACAGATACGCAGTATTTT
TRBJ2-1	TRBD2	TRBV19	-	CASSRRAGGRASDEQFF	TGTGCCAGTAGTAGAAGAGCAGGTGGGAGGGCCTCGGATGAGCAGTTCTTC
TRBJ2-5	-	TRBV4-3	once	CASSHLSQTGTRETQYF	TGCGCCAGCAGCCATCTCTCCCAAACCGGGACAAGGGAGACCCAGTACTTC
TRBJ2-7	TRBD1	TRBV6-1	once	CASSERDRGHEQYF	TGTGCCAGCAGTGAACGCGACAGGGGTCACGAGCAGTACTTC
TRBJ2-7	-	TRBV28	few	CASSTEGEQYF	TGTGCCAGCAGTACAGAAGGCGAGCAGTACTTC
TRBJ2-2	TRBD2	TRBV10-1	-	CASTSLAGGDTGELFF	TGCGCCAGCACTAGTTTAGCGGGAGGCGACACCGGGGAGCTGTTTTTT
TRBJ2-7	TRBD1	TRBV5-3	-	CARSTLDRDYEQYF	TGTGCCAGAAGCACGCTGGACAGGGACTACGAGCAGTACTTC
TRBJ1-1	-	TRBV6-1	once	CASSEARWWGDTEAFF	TGTGCCAGCAGTGAAGCGCGGTGGTGGGGGGACACTGAAGCTTTCTTT